These 3 T cell receptor beta chains were sequenced from one sample in a study of shared clonotypes between healthy human individuals. TCRdb's table, derived via immunoSEQ multiplex PCR, lists solely in-frame clones and lacks some. This repertoire shows approximately 500,000 clones, more than 75% found once; its top ten account for more than 10%. Sequences were obtained from PBMCs. The receptor source for this set is a middle-aged woman in good health. Some clones in this sample may be carry-over from other donors' samples.

The V gene is TRBV5-5, the J gene TRBJ1-2; D gene unclear. Germline V gene sequence: CDR1 SGHKS, CDR2 YYEKEE (reference sequence). There are 15 residues in the CDR3. V lost 0 bases, J lost 2 bases, and 11 bases lay in between. CDR3 residues: CASSLAWAENYGYTF. CDR3 nucleotides: TGTGCCAGCAGCTTGGCCTGGGCAGAGAACTATGGCTACACCTTC.

The chain links TRBV7-6 to TRBJ2-2, with TRBD1 matching over 8 bases. This CDR3 region has 15 residues. Trimming removed 1 base from V and 4 bases from J; junction bases left unmatched: 2. CDR1 and CDR2 from the germline V gene are SGHVS and FNYEAQ. The CDR3 DNA follows: TGTGCCAGCAGCTTAGGGACAGGGACCACCGGGGAGCTGTTTTTT. Translating gives CASSLGTGTTGELFF.

The chain employs TRBV19 and TRBJ2-5; D is unclear. The germline gives CDR1 LNHDA, CDR2 SQIVND (reference sequence). The CDR3 is 13 amino acids. The V gene lost 5 bases and the J gene lost 5 bases, with 12 bases spanning the gap. The CDR3 spells CASSREFEETQYF. Here the CDR3 DNA reads TGTGCCAGTAGTCGCGAGTTCGAGGAGACCCAGTACTTC.